The following is a T cell receptor beta chain sequence with its context. The sorted conventional CD4 T cells were gated as CD4+CD127+. This record comes from a study of B cell selection in AIRE deficiency. Original methodology: Patients' conventional T cells yielded approximately 110,000 distinct TCRbeta sequences; donors' under 1.5x10^5. Profiled with immunoSEQ multiplex PCR; TCRdb holds only in-frame clones, not every one. D and trimming come from the DNA, and the V and J calls and clone size come from that table. This table holds approximately 24,000 clones, nearly 97% found once. The CDR3 length is 14 residues. CDR1 and CDR2 from the germline V gene are SGDLS and YYNGEE. The germline V and J ends were trimmed by 4 bases and 4 bases, with 14 bases remaining between them.

This TCR was sampled from a human donor in good health. The chain joins TRBV9 to TRBJ1-2; D possibly corresponds to TRBD1 (5 bases). The specimen sequenced was CD4+CD127+ conventional T cells sorted from PBMCs. CDR3 sequence (DNA): TGTGCCAGCAGCCTAGGGGACGGACCCTATGGCTACACCTTC. Its translation: CASSLGDGPYGYTF.